Sequencing of this T cell receptor (beta chain) was carried out in a study of T cell responses to AZD1222 COVID-19 vaccine. Here immunoSEQ multiplex PCR was the method, and the copy in TCRdb shows in-frame clones only, minus some. This sample has some 150,000 clones, with around 93% found just once. This clone showed up just once. The receptor was derived from an adult in good health. Sequenced material: peripheral blood, taken on day 0 of AZD1222 vaccination.

CDR3 DNA: TGTGCCAGCAGCCCACAGGGGGGTGCTAATGAAAAACTGTTTTTT. Residues: CASSPQGGANEKLFF. This chain connects TRBV7-6 to TRBJ1-4; 8 nucleotides align to TRBD1. Germline loops: CDR1 SGHVS, CDR2 FNYEAQ. After removal of 5 bases from V and 3 bases from J, the junction contained 5 bases not matched to a gene. CDR3 length equals 15 residues.